Here is one TCR beta chain with its context. In the original processing: Estimated nucleated cell counts came from reference gene primer amplification. Profiled with immunoSEQ multiplex PCR; TCRdb holds only in-frame clones, not every one. D and trimming come from the DNA, and the V and J calls and clone size come from that table. The repertoire holds around 100,000 clones, 85% to 95% seen once, with about 5.7% in the top ten. The entry originates in a study of blood T cell repertoires in COVID-19. As for the study in general: COVID-19 samples, acute and convalescent, were from the United States, Italy and Spain. PBMCs, B-cell-depleted T cells, or T cells provided the cDNA or gDNA that made up the material.

This CDR3 has 14 residues. V dropped 3 bases and J dropped 1 base, with 9 bases sitting between them. Germline CDR1 LGHNA, CDR2 YNFKEQ. The gene calls are TRBV4-2 and TRBJ1-2; a possible D gene is TRBD1 (5 bases). The source is a man aged 50-60 years with active COVID-19. Input material: peripheral blood. This CDR3 is CASSQGGVNYGYTF. The CDR3 nucleotides read TGTGCCAGCAGCCAGGGGGGAGTTAACTATGGCTACACCTTC.